This T cell receptor (beta chain) was documented in a study of T cell changes during pregnancy in multiple sclerosis. The CDR3 totals 17 residues. The junction had 17 bases not matched to a gene; V was cut back by 3 bases and J by 7 bases. Germline values: CDR1 GTSNPN, CDR2 SVGIG (reference sequence). TCRdb's copy holds only in-frame clones and misses some; the assay was immunoSEQ multiplex PCR. The sample records roughly 66,000 clones, over 80% being singletons. The source material was peripheral blood, sampled in the first trimester of pregnancy. This TCR came from a female donor with multiple sclerosis, enrolled in a pregnancy study. The chain is built from TRBV30 and TRBJ2-2; TRBD1 matches 7 bases. CDR3 in amino acids: CAWRTTGSITTGGELFF. The CDR3 coding sequence is TGTGCCTGGAGGACGACAGGGTCAATCACCACTGGCGGGGAGCTGTTTTTT.